Below, one T cell receptor beta chain is given with its context. These data come from a study of control samples from healthy donors and cancer patients. Germline V gene sequence: CDR1 SGHRS, CDR2 YFSETQ. The germline V and J ends were trimmed by 5 bases and 0 bases, with 8 bases remaining between them. This CDR3 is 14 amino acids long. Produced via immunoSEQ multiplex PCR; TCRdb's table is partial and in-frame only. This sample yields about 51,000 clones, of which 80% are seen a single time; around 10% belongs to the top ten. The receptor was derived from a man between 70 and 80 years old in good health. Material for sequencing was blood. The rearrangement joins TRBV5-1 to TRBJ1-4, with D unresolved. As DNA, the CDR3 is TGCGCCAGCAGACAAGGTGCAACTAATGAAAAACTGTTTTTT. This codes for CASRQGATNEKLFF.